These T cell receptor beta chains were read from a single sample in a study of molecular identifiers for immune sequencing clone quantification. TCRdb recomputed calls from the PCR reads with MiXCR, one row per CDR3 protein. The sample lists about 510,000 distinct CDR3 sequences; 20% to 25% were seen once. The sequencing sample was made of naive CD8+ T cells from blood, with Jurkat cell RNA spiked in. The receptors derive from a human donor in good health. Some libraries in this study had Jurkat cell RNA spiked in. Each CDR3 is given with its conserved first and last residue. D genes are given only for firm matches. A row's size may be missing; if present it is once, few, many or a size class.

.	TRBV5-6	.	TRBJ1-5	TGTGCCAGCAGCTTGTGGACAGCAGTAATTCAGCCCCGGCATTTT	CASSLWTAVIQPRHF
.	TRBV6-2/TRBV6-3	TRBD2	TRBJ2-3	TGTGCCAGCAGTTTGTTAGCGGGGGGGCCGGATAGGGATACGCAGTATTTT	CASSLLAGGPDRDTQYF
few	TRBV29-1	.	TRBJ2-1	TGCAGCGTGGGACCGTGGGGTGAGCAGTTCTTC	CSVGPWGEQFF
few	TRBV12-3/TRBV12-4	.	TRBJ1-3	TGTGCCAGCACCCCCGACGGAACCTCTGGAAACACCATATATTTT	CASTPDGTSGNTIYF
.	TRBV7-6	TRBD2	TRBJ2-7	TGTGCCAGCAGCCTTAGCGGGAGTGCCTTTCAGTACGAGCAGTACTTC	CASSLSGSAFQYEQYF
.	TRBV6-2/TRBV6-3	.	TRBJ2-3	TGTGCCAGCAGCAAAGACAGGGATACGCAGTATTTT	CASSKDRDTQYF
.	TRBV21-1	.	TRBJ2-3	TGTGCCAGACGATGCGAACTAGGTCAGGGGACCACAGATACGCAGTATTTT	CARRCELGQGTTDTQYF
.	TRBV19	TRBD2	TRBJ2-7	TGTGCCAGTATTCCTAGCGGGGGACAATCCGGGATCCACGAGCAGTACTTC	CASIPSGGQSGIHEQYF
.	TRBV20-1	TRBD1	TRBJ1-2	TGCAGTGGCACCGGGACAGGGGACGGCTACACCTTC	CSGTGTGDGYTF
.	TRBV27	.	TRBJ2-7	TGTGCCAGCAGTTCGGAGCAGTCCTACGAGCAGTACTTC	CASSSEQSYEQYF
.	TRBV7-6	TRBD1	TRBJ2-7	TGTGCCAGCAGCCCATGGACAGGTCCTACCCGCCGCGAGCAGTACTTC	CASSPWTGPTRREQYF
many	TRBV7-2	.	TRBJ1-1	TGTGCCAGCAGCGACAGACTCTTATACACTGAAGCTTTCTTT	CASSDRLLYTEAFF
few	TRBV20-1	.	TRBJ2-7	TGCAGTGCTGGAGGGCAGAACACCTACGAGCAGTACTTC	CSAGGQNTYEQYF
few	TRBV4-1	TRBD1	TRBJ1-2	TGCGCCAGCAGCCAAGATCCACAGGGGGCAGGAGGCTACACCTTC	CASSQDPQGAGGYTF
few	TRBV29-1	.	TRBJ2-2	TGCAGCGTATGGACAGCGCCCACCGGGGAGCTGTTTTTT	CSVWTAPTGELFF
few	TRBV6-2/TRBV6-3	.	TRBJ2-7	TGTGCCAGCAGTTTTTTTTCTAGGGACAAGAGCTCCTACGAGCAGTACTTC	CASSFFSRDKSSYEQYF
many	TRBV25-1	TRBD1	TRBJ2-7	TGTGCCAGCAGTGTGGGACAGACCTACGAGCAGTACTTC	CASSVGQTYEQYF
many	TRBV7-9	.	TRBJ2-3	TGTGCCAGCAGCCCACGCTCGGGACTCCACAGAGATACGCAGTATTTT	CASSPRSGLHRDTQYF
.	TRBV14	TRBD2	TRBJ2-6	TGTGCCAGCAGTCCTACGGGGGGCTCTGGGGCCAACGTCCTGACTTTC	CASSPTGGSGANVLTF
few	TRBV3-1	TRBD2	TRBJ2-2	TGTGCCAGCAGCCACCTCCCTCTAGCGGAGAACACCGGGGAGCTGTTTTTT	CASSHLPLAENTGELFF